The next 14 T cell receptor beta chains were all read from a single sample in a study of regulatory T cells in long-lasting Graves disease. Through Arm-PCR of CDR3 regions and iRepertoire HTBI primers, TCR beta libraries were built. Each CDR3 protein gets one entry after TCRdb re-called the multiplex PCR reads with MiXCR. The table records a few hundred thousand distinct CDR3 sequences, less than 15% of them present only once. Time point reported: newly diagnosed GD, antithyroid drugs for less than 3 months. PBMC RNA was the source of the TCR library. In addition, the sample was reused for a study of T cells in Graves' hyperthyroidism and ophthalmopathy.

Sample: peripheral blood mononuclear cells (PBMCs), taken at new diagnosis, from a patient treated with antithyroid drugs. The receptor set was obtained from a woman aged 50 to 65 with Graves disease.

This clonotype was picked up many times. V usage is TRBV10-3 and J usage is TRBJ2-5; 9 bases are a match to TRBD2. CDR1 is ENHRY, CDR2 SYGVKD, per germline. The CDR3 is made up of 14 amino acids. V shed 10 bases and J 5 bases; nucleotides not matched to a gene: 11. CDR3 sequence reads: CASRPGLARETQYF. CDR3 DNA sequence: TGTGCCAGTAGACCGGGACTAGCAAGGGAGACCCAGTACTTC.

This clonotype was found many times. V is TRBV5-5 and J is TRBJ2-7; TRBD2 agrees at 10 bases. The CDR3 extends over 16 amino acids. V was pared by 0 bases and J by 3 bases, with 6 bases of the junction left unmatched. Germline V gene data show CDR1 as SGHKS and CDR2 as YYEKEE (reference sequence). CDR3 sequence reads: CASSLGLPSGSYEQYF. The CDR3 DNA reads TGTGCCAGCAGCTTGGGGTTACCTAGCGGGAGCTACGAGCAGTACTTC.

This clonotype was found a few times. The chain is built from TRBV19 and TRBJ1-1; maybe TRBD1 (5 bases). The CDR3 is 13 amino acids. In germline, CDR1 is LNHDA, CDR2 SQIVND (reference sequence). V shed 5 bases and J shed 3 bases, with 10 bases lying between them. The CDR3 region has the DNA TGTGCCAGTAGTGACAGAGGGGACACTGAAGCTTTCTTT. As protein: CASSDRGDTEAFF.

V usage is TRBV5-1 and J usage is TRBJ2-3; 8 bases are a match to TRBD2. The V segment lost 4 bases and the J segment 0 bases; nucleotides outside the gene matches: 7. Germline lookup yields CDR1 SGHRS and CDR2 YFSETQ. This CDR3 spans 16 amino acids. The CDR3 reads CASSGAGDRSTDTQYF. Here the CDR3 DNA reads TGCGCCAGCAGCGGAGCGGGAGACCGGAGCACAGATACGCAGTATTTT.

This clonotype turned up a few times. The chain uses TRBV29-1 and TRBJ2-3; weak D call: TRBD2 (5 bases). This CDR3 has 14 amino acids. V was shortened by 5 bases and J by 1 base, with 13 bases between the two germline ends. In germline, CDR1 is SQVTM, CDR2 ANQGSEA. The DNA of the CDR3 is TGCAGCGTTTCGAGGGTCACTCGCACAGATACGCAGTATTTT. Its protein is CSVSRVTRTDTQYF.

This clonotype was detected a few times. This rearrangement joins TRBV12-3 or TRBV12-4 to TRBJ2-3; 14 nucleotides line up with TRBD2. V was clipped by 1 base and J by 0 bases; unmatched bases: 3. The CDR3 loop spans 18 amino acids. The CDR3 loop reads CASSLGGLAGASTDTQYF. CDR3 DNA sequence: TGTGCCAGCAGTTTAGGGGGACTAGCGGGAGCAAGCACAGATACGCAGTATTTT.

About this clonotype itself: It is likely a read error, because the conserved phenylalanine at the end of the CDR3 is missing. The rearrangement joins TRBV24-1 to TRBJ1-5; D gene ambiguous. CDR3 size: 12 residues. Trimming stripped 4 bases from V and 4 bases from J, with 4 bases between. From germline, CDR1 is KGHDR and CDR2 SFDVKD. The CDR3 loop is CATSDPNQPQHL. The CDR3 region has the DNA TGTGCCACCAGTGACCCTAATCAGCCCCAGCATCTT.

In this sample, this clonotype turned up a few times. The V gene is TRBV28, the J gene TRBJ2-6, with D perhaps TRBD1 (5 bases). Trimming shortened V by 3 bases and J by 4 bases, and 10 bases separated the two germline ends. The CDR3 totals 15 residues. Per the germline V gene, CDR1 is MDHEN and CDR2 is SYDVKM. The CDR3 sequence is CASSFQGLGANVLTF. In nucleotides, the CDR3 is TGTGCCAGCAGTTTTCAGGGATTGGGGGCCAACGTCCTGACTTTC.

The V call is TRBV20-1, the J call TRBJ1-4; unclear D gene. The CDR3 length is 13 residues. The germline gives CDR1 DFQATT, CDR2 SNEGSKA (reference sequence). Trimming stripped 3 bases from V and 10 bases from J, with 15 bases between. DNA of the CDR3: TGCAGTGCTAGCCCGGGCCCAGTGGGAAAACTGTTTTTT. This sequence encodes CSASPGPVGKLFF.

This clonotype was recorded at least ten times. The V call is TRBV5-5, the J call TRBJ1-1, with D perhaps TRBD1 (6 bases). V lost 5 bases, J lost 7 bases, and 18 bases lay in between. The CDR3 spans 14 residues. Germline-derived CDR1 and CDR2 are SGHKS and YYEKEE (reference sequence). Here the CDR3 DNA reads TGTGCCAGCAGGGGGGGGCCCGGGATCTATGAAGCTTTCTTT. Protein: CASRGGPGIYEAFF.

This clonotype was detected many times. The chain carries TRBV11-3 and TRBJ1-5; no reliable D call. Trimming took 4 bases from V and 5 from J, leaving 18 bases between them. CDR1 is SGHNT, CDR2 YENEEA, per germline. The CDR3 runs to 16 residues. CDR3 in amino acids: CASSSPGRLIYQPQHF. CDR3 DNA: TGTGCCAGCAGCTCACCGGGCCGGTTGATATATCAGCCCCAGCATTTT.

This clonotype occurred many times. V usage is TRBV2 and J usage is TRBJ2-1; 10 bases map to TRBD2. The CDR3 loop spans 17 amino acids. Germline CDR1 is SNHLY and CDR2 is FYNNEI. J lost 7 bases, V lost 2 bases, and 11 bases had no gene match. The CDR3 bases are TGTGCCAGCAGTGAATCTGCCGGACTAGCGGATGGAAATGAGCAGTTCTTC. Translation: CASSESAGLADGNEQFF.

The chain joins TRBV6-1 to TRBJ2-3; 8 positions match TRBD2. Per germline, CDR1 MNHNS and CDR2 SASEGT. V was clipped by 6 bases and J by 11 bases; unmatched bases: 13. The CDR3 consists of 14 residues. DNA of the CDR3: TGTGCCAGCAGAAAGCCAGCGGGGGCCCTGTTGCAGTATTTT. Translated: CASRKPAGALLQYF.

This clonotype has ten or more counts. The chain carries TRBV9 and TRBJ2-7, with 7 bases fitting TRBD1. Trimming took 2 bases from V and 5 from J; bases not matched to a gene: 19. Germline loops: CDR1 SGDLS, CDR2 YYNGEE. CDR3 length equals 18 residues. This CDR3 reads CASSVRDSPFRGYDEQYF. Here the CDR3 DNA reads TGTGCCAGCAGCGTCCGGGACAGTCCATTTAGGGGCTACGACGAGCAGTACTTC.